This T cell receptor beta chain was identified during a study of spatial heterogeneity in lung cancer. This CDR3 is 15 amino acids long. The germline V and J ends were trimmed by 5 bases and 3 bases, with 15 bases remaining between them. TCRdb used MiXCR to reprocess the 5' RACE reads, holding one entry per CDR3 protein. In the table there are 100,000 to 110,000 distinct CDR3 sequences, about 4.6% of which are singletons. Time point in this sample: sample taken at primary tumor resection. Whole RNA, isolated from tumor, nontumor lung or frozen PBMC, was sequenced without prior sorting. At least ten counts were recorded for this clonotype. No antigen is known for it. Study-level points and caveats: The study found that expanded intratumoral alpha and beta TCR counts tracked tumor mutation counts.

Sequencing used lung tumor tissue, obtained at surgery. The V call is TRBV12-3 or TRBV12-4, the J call TRBJ2-3; D could derive from TRBD1 or TRBD2 (5 bases each). This TCR was sampled from a male donor with early-stage non-small cell lung cancer. DNA for the CDR3: TGTGCCAGCAGTCCAGCCTACAGGAGGACAGATACGCAGTATTTT. It codes for CASSPAYRRTDTQYF.